Listed here are 9 T cell receptor beta chains from one sample, sequenced in a study of T cell responses to AZD1222 COVID-19 vaccine. Assay used: immunoSEQ multiplex PCR; TCRdb lists only in-frame clones, some missing. The data contain 95,000 to 100,000 clones, less than 90% of them singletons. The source was peripheral blood, collected on day 0 of AZD1222 vaccination. All receptors derive from an adult in good health.

The chain uses TRBV30 and TRBJ2-7, with D tentatively TRBD2 (6 bases). The CDR3 is 15 amino acids. Germline V gene lookup returns CDR1 GTSNPN and CDR2 SVGIG (reference sequence). V shed 3 bases and J shed 0 bases, with 15 bases lying between them. Written as DNA, the CDR3 is TGTGCCTGGAGACAGAAGCGACTAGTCTCCTACGAGCAGTACTTC. As protein: CAWRQKRLVSYEQYF.

The chain joins TRBV27 to TRBJ2-1; 8 bases align to TRBD2. There are 15 residues in the CDR3. The germline gives CDR1 MNHEY, CDR2 SMNVEV (reference sequence). J was trimmed by 7 bases and V by 3 bases; bases with no gene match: 8. CDR3 amino acids: CASSLGGSGGNEQFF. The CDR3 bases are TGTGCCAGCAGTTTGGGCGGGAGCGGGGGTAATGAGCAGTTCTTC.

The chain is built from TRBV30 and TRBJ2-3, with D perhaps TRBD2 (5 bases). The CDR3 extends over 14 amino acids. V was trimmed by 1 base and J by 2 bases, leaving 10 bases between them. The germline gives CDR1 GTSNPN, CDR2 SVGIG (reference sequence). Written as DNA, the CDR3 is TGTGCCTGGAGTGAAACGGGGTTCACAGATACGCAGTATTTT. It specifies CAWSETGFTDTQYF. Filled out from reference TRBV30 and TRBJ2-3, the complete variable domain reads SQTIHQWPATLVQPVGSPLSLECTVEGTSNPNLYWYRQAAGRGLQLLFYSVGIGQISSEVPQNLSASRPQDRQFILSSKKLLLSDSGFYLCAWSETGFTDTQYFGPGTRLTVL.

The chain uses TRBV30 and TRBJ1-6, with a possible D match to TRBD1 (5 bases). V lost 3 bases and J lost 8, with 17 bases in between. This CDR3 is built from 15 residues. Looked up from germline, CDR1 is GTSNPN and CDR2 is SVGIG (reference sequence). CDR3 protein: CAWRNGGGKDSPLHF. CDR3 nucleotide sequence: TGTGCCTGGAGGAACGGGGGGGGTAAAGATTCACCCCTCCACTTT.

This chain joins TRBV2 and TRBJ1-6; D perhaps matches TRBD1 (6 bases). The CDR3 has 14 residues. V was shortened by 2 bases and J by 15 bases, with 17 bases between the two germline ends. The germline V gene has CDR1 SNHLY and CDR2 FYNNEI. This CDR3 is CASSERAGEWLLHF. The CDR3, as DNA: TGTGCCAGCAGTGAACGGGCAGGGGAATGGCTCCTCCACTTT.

This clone was seen a few times. This chain uses TRBV5-1 with TRBJ2-3, with a possible D match to TRBD2 (5 bases). CDR1 is SGHRS and CDR2 is YFSETQ in the germline V gene. The CDR3 extends over 16 amino acids. V was trimmed by 0 bases and J by 2 bases, leaving 13 bases between them. CDR3 sequence reads: CASSLASGSFTDTQYF. Here the CDR3 DNA reads TGCGCCAGCAGCTTGGCCTCGGGGTCCTTCACAGATACGCAGTATTTT.

The CDR3 reads CASSPGNSPLHF. In DNA, the CDR3 is TGTGCCAGCTCACCCGGGAATTCACCCCTCCACTTT. The chain uses TRBV18 and TRBJ1-6; D gene ambiguous. The CDR3 loop spans 12 amino acids. Trimming took off 3 bases at V and 7 bases at J, with 4 bases between the two ends. Germline V gene sequence: CDR1 KGHSH, CDR2 LQKENI.

This clone was counted between two and nine times. The chain uses TRBV30 and TRBJ1-5, with D maybe TRBD1 (6 bases). This CDR3 has 14 amino acids. Per germline, CDR1 GTSNPN and CDR2 SVGIG (reference sequence). Trimming stripped 4 bases from V and 5 bases from J, with 15 bases between. The CDR3 nucleotides are TGTGCCTGGACTCTAACAGGGTGGTATCAGCCCCAGCATTTT. Translation gives CAWTLTGWYQPQHF.

This clone was counted a single time. The chain combines TRBV28 with TRBJ2-3; D call uncertain. The germline V and J ends were trimmed by 6 bases and 6 bases, with 10 bases remaining between them. Looked up from germline, CDR1 is MDHEN and CDR2 is SYDVKM. The length of the CDR3 is 12 residues. The CDR3 DNA reads TGTGCCAGCAGCCCTGAGGCGGATACGCAGTATTTT. Translation gives CASSPEADTQYF.